This section outlines one T cell receptor beta chain sequence together with its context. This record belongs to a study of tumor-infiltrating lymphocytes in primary liver carcinoma. TCR beta cDNA was prepared out of about 510 ng total RNA by means of a constant-region primer. Libraries covering TCR beta were generated through three nested multiplex PCR rounds (using a slightly modified ARM-PCR). A C-beta reverse primer and TRBV1-TRBV30 forward primers served in each of the first two PCR rounds, at 9 to 10 cycles apiece. Each CDR3 protein gets one entry after TCRdb re-called the multiplex PCR reads with MiXCR. The sample lists 110,000 or so distinct CDR3 sequences; roughly 80% were seen once. Taking about 19-32 mg of unsorted bulk tissue, the authors co-extracted RNA and DNA. This CDR3 is built from 11 residues. Germline V gives CDR1 SQVTM, CDR2 ANQGSEA. Trimming removed 5 bases from V and 5 bases from J, with 7 bases in between.

The chain employs TRBV29-1 and TRBJ2-1; D is undetermined. This receptor was taken from a man between 40 and 49 years old with primary liver carcinoma and hepatitis B virus infection. Sequencing used liver tumor tissue from sampling region 3. Indicated subset: tumor region T3, left-lateral pole. The CDR3 loop is CSVSRHNEQFF. CDR3 nucleotides: TGCAGCGTTAGTAGGCACAATGAGCAGTTCTTC.